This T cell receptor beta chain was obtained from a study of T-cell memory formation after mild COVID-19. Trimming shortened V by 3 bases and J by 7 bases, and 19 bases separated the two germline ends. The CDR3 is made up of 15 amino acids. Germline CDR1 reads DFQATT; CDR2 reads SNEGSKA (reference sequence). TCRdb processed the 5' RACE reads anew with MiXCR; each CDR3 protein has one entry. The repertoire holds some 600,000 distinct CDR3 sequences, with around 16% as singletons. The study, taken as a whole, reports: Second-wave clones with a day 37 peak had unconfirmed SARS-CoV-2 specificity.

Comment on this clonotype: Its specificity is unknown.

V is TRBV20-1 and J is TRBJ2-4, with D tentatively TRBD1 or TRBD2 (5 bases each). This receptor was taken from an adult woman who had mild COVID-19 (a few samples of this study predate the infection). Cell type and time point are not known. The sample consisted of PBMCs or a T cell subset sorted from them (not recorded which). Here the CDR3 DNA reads TGCAGTGCTAGTGTCAGGGCGGAGGTACGGAACATTCAGTACTTC. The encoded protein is CSASVRAEVRNIQYF.